The 32 T cell receptor beta chains below were found in one sample sequenced in a study of T cell responses to AZD1222 COVID-19 vaccine. The table came from immunoSEQ multiplex PCR; TCRdb's copy has only in-frame clones and leaves some out. Found here are more than 100,000 clones, 91% of them singletons; the top ten hold less than 2%. The sequenced sample was peripheral blood, obtained 28 days after the second AZD1222 dose. The receptors shown here come from an adult who received the AZD1222 COVID-19 vaccine.

This clone was observed a single time. The V call is TRBV7-9, the J call TRBJ2-7, with D possibly being TRBD1 (5 bases). Germline CDR1 and CDR2: SEHNR and FQNEAQ (reference sequence). The germline V and J ends were trimmed by 2 bases and 3 bases, with 8 bases remaining between them. This CDR3 is 13 amino acids long. The CDR3 region is CASSLPDSYEQYF. The CDR3 DNA follows: TGTGCCAGCAGCTTACCCGACAGCTACGAGCAGTACTTC.

This chain joins TRBV3-1 (or the pseudogene TRBV3-2) and TRBJ1-2; D is unclear. V lost 1 base and J lost 12, with 18 bases in between. Germline V gives CDR1 LGHDT, CDR2 YNNKEL (reference sequence). This CDR3 is built from 14 residues. CDR3 region: CASSQGTTALRDTF. DNA for the CDR3: TGTGCCAGCAGCCAAGGAACTACAGCGCTCCGTGACACCTTC.

V and J are TRBV6-6 and TRBJ1-5; D is possibly TRBD1 (6 bases). Germline CDR1 is MNHNY and CDR2 is SVGAGI (reference sequence). V lost 4 bases and J lost 7, with 17 bases in between. This CDR3 has 15 residues. CDR3 protein: CASSSRTGTSQPQHF. The CDR3 nucleotides are TGTGCCAGCAGTTCCCGTACAGGGACGAGCCAGCCCCAGCATTTT.

The genes are TRBV11-2 and TRBJ2-2; TRBD2 matches 7 bases. Germline V gene lookup returns CDR1 SGHAT and CDR2 FQNNGV. The CDR3 contains 16 residues. With 7 bases clipped from V and 3 bases from J, the junction kept 11 bases outside the gene matches. CDR3 protein: CASTPLGGLHTGELFF. The CDR3 DNA sequence: TGTGCCAGCACTCCCCTGGGGGGACTACACACCGGGGAGCTGTTTTTT.

The V call is TRBV9, the J call TRBJ1-6; D not certain. V lost 4 bases and J 7 bases, leaving 18 bases between the germline ends. Germline V lookup: CDR1 SGDLS, CDR2 YYNGEE. This CDR3 comprises 16 residues. CDR3: CASSPSPTRRNSPLHF. In DNA, the CDR3 is TGTGCCAGCAGCCCCTCCCCGACCAGGAGGAATTCACCCCTCCACTTT.

The chain uses TRBV6-5 and TRBJ1-2; 8 bases map to TRBD1. CDR1 and CDR2 from the germline V gene are MNHEY and SVGAGI. CDR3 length: 16 residues. Trimming at V came to 2 bases and at J to 4 bases, leaving 9 bases not matched to a gene. CDR3 in DNA: TGTGCCAGCAGTTACACCGCCCGGGGACAGGCCTATGGCTACACCTTC. It yields the protein CASSYTARGQAYGYTF.

This clone was detected a few times. This chain connects TRBV30 to TRBJ1-6; D gene uncertain. V was trimmed by 3 bases and J by 0 bases, leaving 9 bases between them. Germline lookup yields CDR1 GTSNPN and CDR2 SVGIG (reference sequence). The CDR3 is 15 residues long. The CDR3 is CAWRGRGSYNSPLHF. The CDR3 nucleotides are TGTGCCTGGAGGGGTCGGGGCTCCTATAATTCACCCCTCCACTTT.

V gene TRBV6-5 combines with J gene TRBJ1-1; perhaps TRBD1 as D (6 bases). Trimming shortened V by 2 bases and J by 4 bases, and 11 bases separated the two germline ends. CDR1 MNHEY and CDR2 SVGAGI come from the germline V gene. The CDR3 covers 14 residues. The chain's CDR3 is CASSYERGTTEAFF. The CDR3 nucleotides are TGTGCCAGCAGTTACGAAAGGGGGACCACTGAAGCTTTCTTT.

The count of this clone is one. V and J are TRBV3-1 (or the pseudogene TRBV3-2) and TRBJ2-3; possibly TRBD1 for D (6 bases). Germline V gene data show CDR1 as LGHDT and CDR2 as YNNKEL (reference sequence). Trimming pared 2 bases from V and 1 base from J, leaving 7 bases between. The CDR3 length is 14 residues. The CDR3 loop reads CASSQRQGTDTQYF. The CDR3 DNA is TGTGCCAGCAGCCAACGACAGGGCACAGATACGCAGTATTTT.

This clone is a singleton in its sample. The rearrangement joins TRBV4-3 to TRBJ2-1; TRBD2 agrees at 8 bases. This CDR3 is built from 16 residues. Looked up from germline, CDR1 is LGHNA and CDR2 is YSLEER. V was clipped by 4 bases and J by 7 bases; unmatched bases: 12. As DNA, the CDR3 is TGCGCCAGCAGCCCCCTACTAGCGGCCCCCCGGAATGAGCAGTTCTTC. Translated, it gives CASSPLLAAPRNEQFF.

This sequence joins TRBV6-5 and TRBJ2-2; D gene unclear. The CDR3 runs to 15 residues. Germline loops: CDR1 MNHEY, CDR2 SVGAGI. Trimming pared 2 bases from V and 4 bases from J, leaving 11 bases between. For the CDR3, the DNA is TGTGCCAGCAGTTACGATGGACGTTTCACCGGGGAGCTGTTTTTT. Protein product: CASSYDGRFTGELFF.

This clone was picked up one time. The CDR3 sequence is CASSFVDEGQPQHF. As DNA, the CDR3 is TGTGCCAGCAGCTTCGTCGACGAGGGTCAGCCCCAGCATTTT. The genes are TRBV7-8 and TRBJ1-5, with D hard to call. CDR3 size: 14 residues. Per germline, CDR1 SGHVS and CDR2 FQNEAQ. V dropped 3 bases and J dropped 6 bases, with 12 bases sitting between them.

This clone appeared once. The V gene is TRBV27, the J gene TRBJ2-5; D tentatively fits TRBD1 or TRBD2 (6 bases each). V was cut by 3 bases and J by 1 base, with 12 bases left in between. This CDR3 spans 15 amino acids. The V gene's germline CDR1 is MNHEY and CDR2 SMNVEV (reference sequence). Here the CDR3 DNA reads TGTGCCAGCAGTTTCCGGGGGCGCGTCCAAGAGACCCAGTACTTC. Residues: CASSFRGRVQETQYF.

This sequence joins TRBV10-3 and TRBJ1-1, with a tentative D call TRBD1 (5 bases). CDR1 is ENHRY, CDR2 SYGVKD, per germline. The CDR3 runs to 13 residues. Trimming took off 10 bases at V and 3 bases at J, with 15 bases between the two ends. Here the CDR3 DNA reads TGTGCCACCGTTGAAGGGGCAGACACTGAAGCTTTCTTT. The encoded protein is CATVEGADTEAFF.

The V call is TRBV7-8, the J call TRBJ2-3; D may be TRBD2 (5 bases). V lost 7 bases and J lost 3, with 11 bases in between. Germline V gene lookup returns CDR1 SGHVS and CDR2 FQNEAQ. CDR3 length: 13 residues. CDR3 protein: CASIPWRTDTQYF. The DNA for the CDR3 is TGTGCCAGCATCCCATGGAGGACAGATACGCAGTATTTT.

V is TRBV14 and J is TRBJ2-1; 8 bases align to TRBD2. V shed 0 bases, J shed 15 bases, and the junction held 10 bases outside the gene matches. CDR1 and CDR2 from the germline V gene are SGHDN and FVKESK. The CDR3 sequence is 14 residues long. The CDR3 reads CASSQDYRGGGVFF. In DNA form, the CDR3 reads TGTGCCAGCAGCCAAGATTACCGGGGGGGCGGTGTGTTCTTC.

This chain connects TRBV19 to TRBJ1-4, with TRBD1 matching over 10 bases. V dropped 6 bases and J dropped 6; count of bases not matched to a gene: 1. The CDR3 length is 13 residues. Germline assignment: CDR1 LNHDA and CDR2 SQIVND (reference sequence). This CDR3 reads CASRGTGDEKLFF. For the CDR3, the DNA is TGTGCCAGTAGGGGGACAGGGGATGAAAAACTGTTTTTT.

The V call is TRBV7-8, the J call TRBJ1-1; D unresolved. Deletions cut 4 bases from V and 4 bases from J, with 13 bases between. The CDR3 sequence is 14 residues long. Germline lookup yields CDR1 SGHVS and CDR2 FQNEAQ. Here the CDR3 DNA reads TGTGCCAGCAGCTCTGGTCCCCTAGGCACTGAAGCTTTCTTT. Translation: CASSSGPLGTEAFF.

V gene TRBV7-9 combines with J gene TRBJ1-2; D remains ambiguous. Trimming shortened V by 5 bases and J by 8 bases, and 9 bases separated the two germline ends. The CDR3 has 11 amino acids. The germline V gene encodes CDR1 SEHNR and CDR2 FQNEAQ (reference sequence). The CDR3 loop reads CASSPLVGYTF. DNA of the CDR3: TGTGCCAGCAGCCCTCTGGTCGGCTACACCTTC.

This chain joins TRBV6-2 or TRBV6-3 and TRBJ2-7; D not certain. In germline, CDR1 is MNHEY, CDR2 SVGEGT. The ends were cut back, 4 bases at V and 0 bases at J, with 7 bases in the middle. The CDR3 spans 13 residues. CDR3 region: CASSSILSYEQYV. The CDR3 DNA reads TGTGCCAGCAGTTCTATTCTCTCCTACGAGCAGTACGTC.

V usage is TRBV3-1 (or the pseudogene TRBV3-2) and J usage is TRBJ2-5; D not certain. The germline V gene has CDR1 LGHDT and CDR2 YNNKEL (reference sequence). The CDR3 totals 12 residues. Trimming removed 6 bases from V and 5 bases from J, with 10 bases in between. In DNA form, the CDR3 reads TGTGCCAGCAGGTCCCGTGGGGAGACCCAGTACTTC. Translating gives CASRSRGETQYF.

The CDR3 reads CASSPQLAKETQYF. Here the CDR3 DNA reads TGTGCCAGCAGCCCCCAACTAGCAAAAGAGACCCAGTACTTC. The chain uses TRBV6-5 and TRBJ2-5, with a tentative D call TRBD2 (6 bases). This CDR3 spans 14 amino acids. The V end lost 6 bases, the J end lost 3 bases, and 14 bases lay between the germline ends. CDR1 MNHEY and CDR2 SVGAGI come from the germline V gene.

The gene calls are TRBV13 and TRBJ2-1; 8 bases map to TRBD2. Trimming removed 2 bases from V and 6 bases from J; junction bases left unmatched: 12. The V gene's germline CDR1 is PRHDT and CDR2 FYEKMQ (reference sequence). The CDR3 totals 17 residues. DNA of the CDR3: TGTGCCAGCAGCTTACGTGTAGCGGGACTCCCCCTCAATGAGCAGTTCTTC. Translation gives CASSLRVAGLPLNEQFF. Supplemented by reference TRBV13 and TRBJ2-1, the full variable domain reads AAGVIQSPRHLIKEKRETATLKCYPIPRHDTVYWYQQGPGQDPQFLISFYEKMQSDKGSIPDRFSAQQFSDYHSELNMSSLELGDSALYFCASSLRVAGLPLNEQFFGPGTRLTVL.

The rearrangement uses TRBV7-8 and TRBJ2-1; 8 nucleotides line up with TRBD2. J gave up 9 bases and V 5 bases, and 9 bases lay outside the gene matches. CDR1 and CDR2 from the germline V gene are SGHVS and FQNEAQ. This CDR3 contains 14 residues. CDR3 nucleotide sequence: TGTGCCAGCAGCCCCGGGAGGGTAAGCAGTGAGCAGTTCTTC. Residues: CASSPGRVSSEQFF.

The V gene is TRBV19, the J gene TRBJ1-5; tentative D call: TRBD1 (5 bases). In germline, CDR1 is LNHDA, CDR2 SQIVND (reference sequence). V dropped 1 base and J dropped 10 bases, with 20 bases sitting between them. There are 16 residues in the CDR3. CDR3 residues: CASSIGGSYYQSPQHF. Here the CDR3 DNA reads TGTGCCAGTAGTATAGGGGGCAGTTACTACCAATCCCCCCAGCATTTT.

The V call is TRBV7-8, the J call TRBJ1-3; D call uncertain. V gave up 1 base and J gave up 0 bases, with 10 bases separating them. This CDR3 has 16 residues. Germline CDR1 and CDR2: SGHVS and FQNEAQ. This CDR3 is CASSLERPRSGNTIYF. Written as DNA, the CDR3 is TGTGCCAGCAGCTTAGAGAGGCCCCGCTCTGGAAACACCATATATTTT.

The J gene is TRBJ1-3, the V gene TRBV5-1; D perhaps matches TRBD1 (5 bases). The CDR3 length is 16 residues. CDR1 and CDR2 (germline): SGHRS, YFSETQ. Trimming removed 0 bases at V and 2 bases at J, with 12 bases between. CDR3 sequence: CASSLDGRGTGNTIYF. CDR3 DNA sequence: TGCGCCAGCAGCTTGGACGGACGGGGGACTGGAAACACCATATATTTT.

This sequence joins TRBV15 and TRBJ1-1; no reliable D call. The germline V gene encodes CDR1 LNHNV and CDR2 YYDKDF (reference sequence). Trimming shortened V by 0 bases and J by 5 bases, and 4 bases separated the two germline ends. The CDR3 spans 12 residues. CDR3 sequence reads: CATSREGTEAFF. For the CDR3, the DNA is TGTGCCACCAGCAGAGAGGGGACTGAAGCTTTCTTT.

To note about this clone: Because the CDR3's place on the DNA is in doubt, the DNA is left out and the CDR3 is given as listed by TCRdb. CDR3 region: CASSFGSGEQYV. This rearrangement joins TRBV5-6 to TRBJ2-7; the D call of TRBD2 is as the table states it, not checked on the DNA. Germline V gene sequence: CDR1 SGHDT, CDR2 YYEEEE. The CDR3 region is 12 residues in length, termini included.

This chain joins TRBV12-3 or TRBV12-4 and TRBJ2-1; D gene ambiguous. Trimming removed 3 bases from V and 8 bases from J, with 5 bases in between. CDR3 size: 11 residues. The CDR3 region is CASSLLDEQFF. CDR3 DNA: TGTGCCAGCAGTTTGCTAGATGAGCAGTTCTTC.

This clone appeared once. The rearrangement joins TRBV18 to TRBJ1-2; D call uncertain. CDR1 KGHSH and CDR2 LQKENI come from the germline V gene. Trimming cost V 0 bases and J 4 bases, with 9 bases left between them. The CDR3 sequence is 14 residues long. Here the CDR3 reads CASSPPAGFYGYTF. The CDR3 nucleotides read TGTGCCAGCTCACCACCGGCGGGCTTCTATGGCTACACCTTC. Based on the CDR3 plus reference TRBV18 and TRBJ1-2, the full variable domain is NAGVMQNPRHLVRRRGQEARLRCSPMKGHSHVYWYRQLPEEGLKFMVYLQKENIIDESGMPKERFSAEFPKEGPSILRIQQVVRGDSAAYFCASSPPAGFYGYTFGSGTRLTVV.

The chain links TRBV7-9 to TRBJ2-7, with 7 nucleotides matching TRBD2. This CDR3 is built from 12 residues. The germline V gene encodes CDR1 SEHNR and CDR2 FQNEAQ (reference sequence). With 6 bases clipped from V and 5 bases from J, the junction kept 4 bases outside the gene matches. The CDR3 coding sequence is TGTGCCAGCAGACGGGACTACCACGAGCAGTACGTC. Translation: CASRRDYHEQYV.